This T cell receptor beta chain came from a study of vaccination effects on CD4 cells after COVID-19. Ahead of sequencing, the ViraFEST assay grew antigen-specific CD4+ T cells using viral peptide pools. Once cultured for 10 to 11 days, the cells underwent separation to obtain CD4+ T cells. A remark on this clone: The antigen remains unidentified.

The method was immunoSEQ multiplex PCR; TCRdb's version includes in-frame clones alone and lacks a portion of them. The sample shows about 31,000 clones, about 66% of them seen only once. Germline V gene sequence: CDR1 SQVTM, CDR2 ANQGSEA. J gave up 7 bases and V 7 bases, and 8 bases lay outside the gene matches. CDR3 size: 13 residues. The TCR sequence derives from a human donor who received a COVID-19 vaccine. This material consisted of CD4+ T cells from PBMCs cultured with HCoV-229E spike peptides, taken before COVID-19 vaccination. This chain uses TRBV29-1 with TRBJ2-1, with 9 positions matching TRBD1. The CDR3 here is CSARDRVYNEQFF. As DNA, the CDR3 is TGCAGCGCCCGGGACAGGGTCTATAATGAGCAGTTCTTC.